A single TCR beta chain is shown here with its context. The sample comes from a study of cytomegalovirus exposure and HLA in healthy donors. 13 Jbeta primers and 60 Vbeta primers were used for the PCR. Produced via immunoSEQ multiplex PCR; TCRdb's table is partial and in-frame only. In the table there are about 130,000 clones, over 75% of which are singletons. CDR3 length: 17 residues. Germline V gene sequence: CDR1 SGHDN, CDR2 FVKESK. The V and J ends lost 2 bases and 4 bases respectively, with 17 bases between them. The chain uses TRBV14 and TRBJ2-2; the D gene is possibly TRBD2 (7 bases). The clonotype was recovered from a woman between 40 and 55 years old in good health and CMV-seropositive. Specimen: PBMCs. Written as DNA, the CDR3 is TGTGCCAGCAGCCAATTAGGTCGGGGGGCCCCCACCGGGGAGCTGTTTTTT. Translation gives CASSQLGRGAPTGELFF.